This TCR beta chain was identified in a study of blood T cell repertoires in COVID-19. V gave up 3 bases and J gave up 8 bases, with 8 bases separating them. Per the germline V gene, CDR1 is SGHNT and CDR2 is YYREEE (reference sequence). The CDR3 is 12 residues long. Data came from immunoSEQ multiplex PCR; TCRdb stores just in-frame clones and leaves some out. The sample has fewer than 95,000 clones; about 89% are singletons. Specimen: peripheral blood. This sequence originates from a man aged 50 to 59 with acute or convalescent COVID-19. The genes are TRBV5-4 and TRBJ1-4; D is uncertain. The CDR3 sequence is CASSSDGEKLFF. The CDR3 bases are TGTGCCAGCAGCTCAGACGGGGAAAAACTGTTTTTT.